This T cell receptor beta chain came from a study of CD8 T cells in Susac syndrome. Germline V gene sequence: CDR1 MNHEY, CDR2 SVGAGI. Trimming shortened V by 6 bases and J by 2 bases, and 12 bases separated the two germline ends. This CDR3 comprises 14 residues. Sequencing of TCR beta was undertaken in CD8+ and CD4+ T cells derived from blood. It was with random hexamers that about 0.45 to 1 ug RNA was reverse transcribed. TCR beta CDR3 was amplified by immunoSEQ covering 54 Vbeta and 13 Jbeta. TCRdb re-called the immunoSEQ multiplex PCR reads with MiXCR, one entry per CDR3 protein. Of 120,000 or so distinct CDR3 sequences in the sample, roughly 93% were seen once.

Sequenced input: CD4+ T cells from PBMCs. The TCR was taken from a human donor with multiple sclerosis. The chain uses TRBV6-5 and TRBJ2-3; perhaps TRBD2 as D (6 bases). CDR3 sequence (DNA): TGTGCCAGCAGGTCTGGCGGGACCACAGATACGCAGTATTTT. Translated, it gives CASRSGGTTDTQYF.